This record concerns one T cell receptor beta chain sequence. Its antigen is still unknown. Healthy bone marrow donors supplied every sample. The data originate from a study of cytomegalovirus exposure and HLA in healthy donors. Study-wide results and limits: Researchers reported in a later analysis that a missense DCLRE1C variant was tied to TCR beta V- and J-gene trimming. Likely technical artifact: a cluster of highly shared sequence variants.

The J segment lost 0 bases and the V segment lost 1 base, leaving 10 bases of the junction unmatched. The CDR3 is 19 amino acids. Germline assignment: CDR1 MDHEN and CDR2 SYDVKM. Vbeta (60) and Jbeta (13) primers were used in the PCR. Profiled with immunoSEQ multiplex PCR; TCRdb holds only in-frame clones, not every one. The table has 150,000 or so clones, about 85% seen once; the top ten hold approximately 1.2%. This TCR was sampled from a man between 50 and 59 years old in good health and CMV-seropositive. The specimen sequenced was PBMCs. V is TRBV28 and J is TRBJ1-3; TRBD1 aligns across 9 bases. The CDR3 spells CASSLSTGGVMISGNTIYF. CDR3 DNA: TGTGCCAGCAGTTTATCCACAGGGGGCGTAATGATCTCTGGAAACACCATATATTTT. Full variable domain (missing parts from reference TRBV28 and TRBJ1-3): DVKVTQSSRYLVKRTGEKVFLECVQDMDHENMFWYRQDPGLGLRLIYFSYDVKMKEKGDIPEGYSVSREKKERFSLILESASTNQTSMYLCASSLSTGGVMISGNTIYFGEGSWLTVV.